The sequence of this T cell receptor (beta chain) was determined in a study of blood T cell repertoires in COVID-19. This clone was detected once. Clones were read by immunoSEQ multiplex PCR, and TCRdb kept only the in-frame ones, dropping some. The sample consists of approximately 100,000 clones, roughly 86% of them appearing once. V shed 5 bases and J 7 bases; nucleotides not matched to a gene: 8. This CDR3 comprises 14 residues. Germline V gene sequence: CDR1 SQVTM, CDR2 ANQGSEA. Sequenced: peripheral blood. The receptor's source is a young woman with acute or convalescent COVID-19. The chain is built from TRBV29-1 and TRBJ2-1, with 10 bases identical to TRBD2. The CDR3 coding sequence is TGCAGCGTTCGAAGCGGGGGGGCCAGAAATGAGCAGTTCTTC. Encoded protein: CSVRSGGARNEQFF.